This TCR beta chain was documented in a study of blood T cell repertoires in COVID-19. Per the germline V gene, CDR1 is SGHRS and CDR2 is YFSETQ. The germline V and J ends were trimmed by 3 bases and 1 base, with 10 bases remaining between them. This CDR3 spans 14 amino acids. The protocol was immunoSEQ multiplex PCR, while the TCRdb copy is restricted to in-frame clones and leaves out a portion. Of tens of thousands of clones listed, 65% to 85% are singletons. Sequenced material: peripheral blood. The sequence was collected from a man older than 75 with active or convalescent COVID-19. V is TRBV5-1 and J is TRBJ1-1; D remains unclear. The CDR3 is CASSSRVPNTEAFF. Here the CDR3 DNA reads TGCGCCAGCAGCTCCCGGGTCCCGAACACTGAAGCTTTCTTT.